What follows describes a single TCR beta chain. Its antigen is not identified. TCRdb independently ran MiXCR on the 5' RACE reads; one entry per CDR3 protein. The top ten hold approximately 6.3% of the sample, which has approximately 540,000 distinct CDR3 sequences, 10% to 15% seen once. These data are taken from a study of CD8 T cells in ankylosing spondylitis. Study results and caveats: Matched synovial fluid from ankylosing spondylitis patients was reported to be enriched for disease-linked clones. One TCR beta motif, made up of several highly homologous variants, appeared characteristic of ankylosing spondylitis blood.

Germline values: CDR1 LNHNV, CDR2 YYDKDF (reference sequence). The CDR3 has 14 residues. V lost 5 bases and J 9 bases, leaving 17 bases between the germline ends. The source is a male donor with ankylosing spondylitis. The sample comprised blood, either unsorted or a sorted T cell fraction (not recorded which). The chain carries TRBV15 and TRBJ1-5, with D perhaps TRBD1 (6 bases). The CDR3 bases are TGTGCCACCAGCTACAGGGCGCGGTCGTTGCCCCAGCATTTT. Its translation is CATSYRARSLPQHF.